A selection of T cell receptor beta chains follows, all from one sample in a study of T cell responses to AZD1222 COVID-19 vaccine. Generated by immunoSEQ multiplex PCR, the TCRdb table keeps only in-frame clones and is missing some. The sample includes fewer than 120,000 clones, around 92% of them seen just once. Sequencing used peripheral blood, obtained on day 0 of AZD1222 vaccination. These receptors were obtained from an adult in good health. CDR3s include the opening cysteine and the closing phenylalanine or tryptophan. D genes are given only for firm matches. Expanded clones are given a class, and other clones once, few, many or no size at all.

J: TRBJ2-2
size: -
V: TRBV18
length: 15
D: -
DNA: TGTGCCAGCTCACCACCGCATCTCGGAACCGGGGAGCTGTTTTTT
CDR3: CASSPPHLGTGELFF

J: TRBJ2-1
size: -
V: TRBV6-6
length: 15
D: TRBD2
DNA: TGTGCCAGCAGACCCCCTAGCGGGGGGTACAATGAGCAGTTCTTC
CDR3: CASRPPSGGYNEQFF

J: TRBJ2-7
size: -
V: TRBV13
length: 14
D: TRBD2
DNA: TGTGCCAGCAGTAACGCGGGGGATTCCTACGAGCAGTACTTC
CDR3: CASSNAGDSYEQYF

J: TRBJ1-1
size: -
V: TRBV7-9
length: 16
D: -
DNA: TGTGCCAGCAGCTTAGCAGGGGGAGGGGTGAACACTGAAGCTTTCTTT
CDR3: CASSLAGGGVNTEAFF

J: TRBJ1-1
size: -
V: TRBV25-1
length: 13
D: -
DNA: TGTGCCAGCAGTGTAGGGTTTTACACTGAAGCTTTCTTT
CDR3: CASSVGFYTEAFF

J: TRBJ1-1
size: -
V: TRBV15
length: 15
D: TRBD1
DNA: TGTGCCACCAGCAGAGACAGGGGGCTGCGCACTGAAGCTTTCTTT
CDR3: CATSRDRGLRTEAFF

J: TRBJ2-2
size: few
V: TRBV6-5
length: 15
D: -
DNA: TGTGCCAGCAGCCGGACCGTAGGGAACACCGGGGAGCTGTTTTTT
CDR3: CASSRTVGNTGELFF

J: TRBJ2-3
size: few
V: TRBV7-9
length: 17
D: TRBD2
DNA: TGTGCCAGCAGCTTAGGAGCTAGCGGGGACCGCACAGATACGCAGTATTTT
CDR3: CASSLGASGDRTDTQYF

J: TRBJ1-6
size: -
V: TRBV7-2
length: 16
D: -
DNA: TGTGCCAGCAGCTTACGGCAGAGCTCCTATAATTCACCCCTCCACTTT
CDR3: CASSLRQSSYNSPLHF

J: TRBJ1-1
size: -
V: TRBV2
length: 13
D: -
DNA: TGTGCCAGCAGTCCCAGTGTGGGCACTGAAGCTTTCTTT
CDR3: CASSPSVGTEAFF

J: TRBJ2-7
size: -
V: TRBV28
length: 12
D: -
DNA: TGTGCCAGCAGTTCCGATGCTGCGGAGCAGTACTTC
CDR3: CASSSDAAEQYF

J: TRBJ1-3
size: -
V: TRBV30
length: 12
D: -
DNA: TGTGCCTGGACGCGGTCTGGAAACACCATATATTTT
CDR3: CAWTRSGNTIYF

J: TRBJ2-3
size: once
V: TRBV11-3
length: 16
D: TRBD2
DNA: TGTGCCAGCAGCTTAGAACTAGCGGGGTACACAGATACGCAGTATTTT
CDR3: CASSLELAGYTDTQYF

J: TRBJ1-5
size: -
V: TRBV30
length: 13
D: TRBD1
DNA: TGTGCCTGGACGACAGGGATGCATCAGCCCCAGCATTTT
CDR3: CAWTTGMHQPQHF

J: TRBJ1-1
size: -
V: TRBV28
length: 14
D: -
DNA: TGTGCTGCCTGGGGGGGGCCGGTGAACACTGAAGCTTTCTTT
CDR3: CAAWGGPVNTEAFF

J: TRBJ1-2
size: -
V: TRBV19
length: 16
D: -
DNA: TGTGCCAGTAGTATAGGGGTGGTAGGACTGGCCGCTGGCTACACCTTC
CDR3: CASSIGVVGLAAGYTF

J: TRBJ1-6
size: -
V: TRBV6-5
length: 15
D: TRBD1
DNA: TGTGCCAGCAGCCCAGTGACAGGGTTGGATTCACCCCTCCACTTT
CDR3: CASSPVTGLDSPLHF

J: TRBJ1-5
size: -
V: TRBV7-8
length: 14
D: -
DNA: TGTGCCAGCAGCTCGACCCCGGGGGGTCAGCCCCAGCATTTT
CDR3: CASSSTPGGQPQHF

J: TRBJ2-7
size: -
V: TRBV13
length: 15
D: TRBD2
DNA: TGTGCCAGCAGCTTAGCTCTAGCGGGGGGATACGAGCAGTACTTC
CDR3: CASSLALAGGYEQYF

J: TRBJ1-1
size: -
V: TRBV28
length: 14
D: TRBD1
DNA: TGTGCCAGCAGTGGGACAGGGCCGAACACTGAAGCTTTCTTT
CDR3: CASSGTGPNTEAFF

J: TRBJ1-5
size: -
V: TRBV24-1
length: 15
D: -
DNA: TGTGCCACCAGTGATTCCGGACGGGTGAATCAGCCCCAGCATTTT
CDR3: CATSDSGRVNQPQHF

J: TRBJ1-5
size: -
V: TRBV6-5
length: 14
D: -
DNA: TGTGCCAGCAGTTACTCGAGAAGGGATCAGCCCCAGCATTTT
CDR3: CASSYSRRDQPQHF

J: TRBJ2-7
size: -
V: TRBV6-2/TRBV6-3
length: 14
D: TRBD1
DNA: TGTGCCAGCAGCTTCCGGGACAGTCCCTACGAGCAGTACTTC
CDR3: CASSFRDSPYEQYF

J: TRBJ1-1
size: once
V: TRBV6-5
length: 13
D: -
DNA: TGTGCCAGCAGTTACGAGGGGAGGACTGAAGCTTTCTTT
CDR3: CASSYEGRTEAFF

J: TRBJ2-7
size: -
V: TRBV5-4
length: 14
D: -
DNA: TGTGCCAGCTGCTACCGCGAGGGAGTATCGGAGCAGTACTTC
CDR3: CASCYREGVSEQYF

J: TRBJ1-6
size: -
V: TRBV7-2
length: 13
D: TRBD1
DNA: TGTGCCAGCAGCGGACAGGGATATTCACCCCTCCACTTT
CDR3: CASSGQGYSPLHF

J: TRBJ2-1
size: -
V: TRBV29-1
length: 15
D: -
DNA: TGCAGCGTCGCACAAAGGCTAGCGTTCTACAATGAGCAGTTCTTC
CDR3: CSVAQRLAFYNEQFF

J: TRBJ2-7
size: -
V: TRBV11-2
length: 14
D: -
DNA: TGTGCCAGCAGCTTAGGATACAGCTCCTACGAGCAGTACTTC
CDR3: CASSLGYSSYEQYF

J: TRBJ1-5
size: -
V: TRBV5-6
length: 16
D: -
DNA: TGTGCCAGCAGCTTGAGTTGGACAAATAGCAATCAGCCCCAGCATTTT
CDR3: CASSLSWTNSNQPQHF

J: TRBJ1-4
size: -
V: TRBV5-1
length: 16
D: TRBD1
DNA: TGCGCCAGCAGCTTGGACGACAGGGGAATTAATGAAAAACTGTTTTTT
CDR3: CASSLDDRGINEKLFF

J: TRBJ1-2
size: -
V: TRBV29-1
length: 12
D: -
DNA: TGCAGCGTCTCCAGGGATGACTATGGCTACACCTTC
CDR3: CSVSRDDYGYTF

J: TRBJ1-5
size: few
V: TRBV6-2/TRBV6-3
length: 17
D: TRBD1
DNA: TGTGCCAGCAGTTACCGACAGGGGGGTGGGAGCAATCAGCCCCAGCATTTT
CDR3: CASSYRQGGGSNQPQHF

J: TRBJ2-7
size: -
V: TRBV7-9
length: 16
D: TRBD1
DNA: TGTGCCAGCAGCCCACCTCACCCAGGACAGGGCAACGAGCAGTACTTC
CDR3: CASSPPHPGQGNEQYF

J: TRBJ2-1
size: -
V: TRBV28
length: 15
D: TRBD1
DNA: TGTGCCAGCAGTACGGACAGGGTATTCTACAATGAGCAGTTCTTC
CDR3: CASSTDRVFYNEQFF